The next 27 T cell receptor beta chains were all read from a single sample in a study of blood T cell repertoires in COVID-19. The protocol was immunoSEQ multiplex PCR, while the TCRdb copy is restricted to in-frame clones and leaves out a portion. Of some 270,000 clones listed, 89% are singletons. The specimen was peripheral blood. The receptors here all came from a woman aged 40 to 55 who had recovered from COVID-19.

The V and J genes are TRBV3-1 (or the pseudogene TRBV3-2) and TRBJ2-3, with 9 bases identical to TRBD2. The CDR3 sequence is 16 residues long. V gave up 4 bases and J gave up 4 bases; unmatched junction bases: 9. The V gene's germline CDR1 is LGHDT and CDR2 YNNKEL (reference sequence). CDR3 in DNA: TGTGCCAGCAGCCCTCTAGCGGGGATGCACGCAGATACGCAGTATTTT. This encodes CASSPLAGMHADTQYF.

This chain joins TRBV19 and TRBJ1-5, with TRBD1 matching 7 bases. Germline V gene sequence: CDR1 LNHDA, CDR2 SQIVND (reference sequence). Trimming took 7 bases from V and 3 from J; bases not matched to a gene: 6. The CDR3 spans 14 residues. The CDR3 nucleotides read TGTGCCAGTACCCCTAGGGGGCCCAATCAGCCCCAGCATTTT. Translating it yields CASTPRGPNQPQHF.

This clone was seen a single time. V usage is TRBV27 and J usage is TRBJ2-2; 9 bases are shared with TRBD1. Germline CDR1 MNHEY, CDR2 SMNVEV (reference sequence). V shed 6 bases, J shed 6 bases, and the junction held 11 bases outside the gene matches. This CDR3 contains 16 residues. CDR3 in amino acids: CASSRGTGRRSGELFF. CDR3 DNA sequence: TGTGCCAGCAGCCGAGGGACAGGGCGAAGGTCCGGGGAGCTGTTTTTT.

This sequence joins TRBV7-2 and TRBJ1-2; 8 positions agree with TRBD1. The CDR3 contains 14 residues. V trimming: 6 bases; J trimming: 0 bases; junction bases outside the gene matches: 3. Germline V gene data show CDR1 as SGHTA and CDR2 as FQGNSA. CDR3 sequence (DNA): TGTGCCAGCAGAACAGGGGGGGCTAACTATGGCTACACCTTC. Translation gives CASRTGGANYGYTF.

This chain connects TRBV5-5 to TRBJ2-3; D unresolved. Germline V CDR1 and CDR2: SGHKS, YYEKEE (reference sequence). The V gene lost 5 bases and the J gene lost 0 bases, with 16 bases spanning the gap. The length of the CDR3 is 16 residues. CDR3: CASSLIPLSSTDTQYF. DNA of the CDR3: TGTGCCAGCAGTTTGATCCCCCTTTCTAGCACAGATACGCAGTATTTT.

V and J are TRBV11-2 and TRBJ2-1; tentatively, D is TRBD2 (5 bases). V was shortened by 1 base and J by 10 bases, with 11 bases between the two germline ends. The CDR3 totals 13 residues. The germline gives CDR1 SGHAT, CDR2 FQNNGV. CDR3 region: CASSLGGSVEQFF. The CDR3 DNA sequence: TGTGCCAGCAGCTTAGGGGGTAGCGTGGAGCAGTTCTTC.

The chain links TRBV7-2 to TRBJ1-5; 7 bases fit TRBD1. This CDR3 has 18 residues. V was pared by 1 base and J by 6 bases, with 15 bases of the junction left unmatched. Germline V gene lookup returns CDR1 SGHTA and CDR2 FQGNSA. The CDR3 spells CASSLGKLTGRFSQPQHF. CDR3 bases: TGTGCCAGCAGCTTAGGGAAGTTGACAGGGCGTTTTAGTCAGCCCCAGCATTTT.

This rearrangement joins TRBV5-8 to TRBJ1-2, with D hard to call. The V and J ends lost 2 bases and 4 bases respectively, with 9 bases between them. This CDR3 is built from 13 residues. The V gene's germline CDR1 is SGHTS and CDR2 YDEGEE. Here the CDR3 reads CASSFREPYGYTF. In DNA, the CDR3 is TGTGCCAGCAGCTTTCGGGAGCCCTATGGCTACACCTTC.

This clone appeared once. This sequence joins TRBV5-4 and TRBJ2-1; D perhaps matches TRBD2 (6 bases). This CDR3 spans 15 amino acids. Germline CDR1 reads SGHNT; CDR2 reads YYREEE (reference sequence). Trimming took 0 bases from V and 9 from J, leaving 16 bases between them. CDR3 sequence reads: CASSLESGGSSEQFF. Written as DNA, the CDR3 is TGTGCCAGCAGCTTGGAATCCGGGGGAAGTAGTGAGCAGTTCTTC.

This chain joins TRBV21-1 and TRBJ1-1; the table's TRBD1 call for D was not verified on the DNA. TRBV21-1 is deemed a pseudogene. The CDR3 is made up of 14 amino acids. The CDR3 region has the DNA TGTGCCAGCAACAGGAGCCAGGGTATCACTGAAGCTTTCTTT. Amino acids: CASNRSQGITEAFF.

The rearrangement joins TRBV13 to TRBJ2-3, with 14 bases identical to TRBD2. Germline V gene data show CDR1 as PRHDT and CDR2 as FYEKMQ (reference sequence). With 4 bases clipped from V and 2 bases from J, the junction kept 5 bases outside the gene matches. CDR3 size: 17 residues. The DNA for the CDR3 is TGTGCCAGCAGCTCAGGGACTAGCGGGAGTGTCACAGATACGCAGTATTTT. This codes for CASSSGTSGSVTDTQYF. Based on the CDR3 plus reference TRBV13 and TRBJ2-3, the full variable domain is AAGVIQSPRHLIKEKRETATLKCYPIPRHDTVYWYQQGPGQDPQFLISFYEKMQSDKGSIPDRFSAQQFSDYHSELNMSSLELGDSALYFCASSSGTSGSVTDTQYFGPGTRLTVL.

This sequence joins TRBV30 and TRBJ1-5, with D perhaps matching TRBD1 (6 bases). CDR1 is GTSNPN and CDR2 is SVGIG in the germline V gene (reference sequence). The CDR3 extends over 14 amino acids. The V end was cut by 4 bases, the J end by 1 base, with 11 bases between. CDR3 in DNA: TGTGCCTGGAACAGGGATCGCAGCAATCAGCCCCAGCATTTT. It specifies CAWNRDRSNQPQHF.

This chain uses TRBV10-3 with TRBJ2-2, with no clear D. There are 12 residues in the CDR3. CDR1 ENHRY and CDR2 SYGVKD come from the germline V gene. V lost 4 bases and J lost 5, with 5 bases in between. The CDR3 protein is CAISGETGELFF. For the CDR3, the DNA is TGTGCCATCAGTGGAGAGACCGGGGAGCTGTTTTTT.

The chain recombines TRBV5-4 with TRBJ2-1; D is unclear. This CDR3 has 12 amino acids. V was pared by 0 bases and J by 7 bases, with 5 bases between. The germline V gene has CDR1 SGHNT and CDR2 YYREEE (reference sequence). The CDR3 loop reads CASSLVANEQFF. CDR3 nucleotide sequence: TGTGCCAGCAGCTTGGTGGCTAATGAGCAGTTCTTC.

The count of this clone is one. The chain combines TRBV3-1 (or the pseudogene TRBV3-2) with TRBJ1-5; maybe TRBD1 (6 bases). Trimming pared 1 base from V and 7 bases from J, leaving 11 bases between. There are 14 residues in the CDR3. Germline CDR1 is LGHDT and CDR2 is YNNKEL (reference sequence). In DNA form, the CDR3 reads TGTGCCAGCAGCCAAGCCAGGGGCGGCCAGCCCCAGCATTTT. Translation gives CASSQARGGQPQHF.

V is TRBV3-1 (or the pseudogene TRBV3-2) and J is TRBJ1-4; 7 positions agree with TRBD1. The CDR3 consists of 15 residues. V trimming: 4 bases; J trimming: 6 bases; junction bases outside the gene matches: 8. The germline gives CDR1 LGHDT, CDR2 YNNKEL (reference sequence). In DNA form, the CDR3 reads TGTGCCAGCAGCCCGAAAGACAGGGACCATGAAAAACTGTTTTTT. It specifies CASSPKDRDHEKLFF.

The chain carries TRBV6-5 and TRBJ2-5; 7 bases match TRBD2. The CDR3 loop spans 14 amino acids. J lost 1 base, V lost 5 bases, and 4 bases had no gene match. Germline loops: CDR1 MNHEY, CDR2 SVGAGI. CDR3 DNA: TGTGCCAGCAGTCCCGGACTAGTCCAAGAGACCCAGTACTTC. Its translation: CASSPGLVQETQYF.

CDR3 nucleotides: TGTGCCAGCAGTCTGCTTACCCGGGGGGTAGATACGCAGTATTTT. Its translation: CASSLLTRGVDTQYF. The chain carries TRBV27 and TRBJ2-3; 7 positions match TRBD2. The CDR3 has 15 residues. V shed 5 bases, J shed 5 bases, and the junction held 10 bases outside the gene matches. The germline CDR1 and CDR2 sequences are MNHEY and SMNVEV (reference sequence).

The J gene is TRBJ2-2, the V gene TRBV10-2, with 10 bases lining up with TRBD1. Germline CDR1 is WSHSY and CDR2 is SAAADI. With V trimmed by 3 bases and J by 0 bases, 7 bases remained unmatched. This CDR3 has 18 amino acids. In DNA, the CDR3 is TGCGCCAGCAGTGACCCGACAGGGGGCCCCGCGAACACCGGGGAGCTGTTTTTT. It yields the protein CASSDPTGGPANTGELFF.

The chain combines TRBV6-4 with TRBJ2-4; 7 bases line up with TRBD1. V gave up 4 bases and J gave up 5 bases; unmatched junction bases: 8. The CDR3 loop spans 15 amino acids. CDR1 and CDR2 from the germline V gene are MRHNA and SNTAGT. Here the CDR3 reads CASSADRRSENIQYF. The CDR3 nucleotides are TGTGCCAGCAGTGCGGACAGGAGGTCAGAAAACATTCAGTACTTC.

This sequence joins TRBV18 and TRBJ2-3; 7 bases map to TRBD1. The CDR3 spans 17 residues. Germline loops: CDR1 KGHSH, CDR2 LQKENI. The trim removed 3 bases at V and 4 bases at J, leaving 13 bases unmatched. CDR3 in amino acids: CASSPIATGKGPDTQYF. In DNA form, the CDR3 reads TGTGCCAGCTCACCCATCGCGACAGGGAAAGGCCCAGATACGCAGTATTTT.

The J gene is TRBJ2-1, the V gene TRBV11-3; 8 bases are a match to TRBD2. CDR3 length: 19 amino acids. The V gene end was trimmed by 4 bases and the J gene end by 4 bases; junction bases not matched to a gene: 18. Germline V gene sequence: CDR1 SGHNT, CDR2 YENEEA. The CDR3 reads CASSYKPQPGLGRYNEQFF. For the CDR3, the DNA is TGTGCCAGCAGCTACAAACCGCAACCGGGACTAGGACGATACAATGAGCAGTTCTTC.

This sequence joins TRBV2 and TRBJ1-4; 10 bases are shared with TRBD1. Germline-derived CDR1 and CDR2 are SNHLY and FYNNEI. With 3 bases clipped from V and 10 bases from J, the junction kept 2 bases outside the gene matches. This CDR3 is 13 amino acids long. CDR3 nucleotide sequence: TGTGCCAGCAGTGATGGACAGGGGGGAAAACTGTTTTTT. Translated: CASSDGQGGKLFF.

The genes are TRBV29-1 and TRBJ2-4, with 9 bases aligning to TRBD1. Germline loops: CDR1 SQVTM, CDR2 ANQGSEA. V lost 5 bases to trimming and J lost 7 bases; unmatched junction nucleotides: 12. The CDR3 contains 15 residues. Written as DNA, the CDR3 is TGCAGCGTTCGAGGAAGCACAGGGGGCTACAACATTCAGTACTTC. This encodes CSVRGSTGGYNIQYF.

The V call is TRBV12-5, the J call TRBJ1-3; a possible D gene is TRBD1 (6 bases). Trimming stripped 6 bases from V and 3 bases from J, with 12 bases between. The CDR3 spans 14 residues. Germline-derived CDR1 and CDR2 are LGHNT and FRNRAP. The CDR3 protein is CASGPGVGGNTIYF. CDR3 nucleotides: TGTGCTAGTGGCCCAGGGGTTGGTGGAAACACCATATATTTT.

The chain employs TRBV19 and TRBJ2-2, with 12 bases fitting TRBD2. The length of the CDR3 is 19 residues. The ends lost 2 bases at V and 0 bases at J; junction bases unmatched: 7. CDR1 LNHDA and CDR2 SQIVND come from the germline V gene (reference sequence). CDR3 sequence (DNA): TGTGCCAGTAGTATATTTGCTAGCGGGAGGGCCGCGAACACCGGGGAGCTGTTTTTT. Residues: CASSIFASGRAANTGELFF.

The chain employs TRBV5-4 and TRBJ2-5; maybe TRBD2 (6 bases). V was shortened by 1 base and J by 3 bases, with 10 bases between the two germline ends. The CDR3 has 14 residues. CDR1 is SGHNT and CDR2 is YYREEE in the germline V gene (reference sequence). The CDR3 reads CASSLRDFEETQYF. CDR3 coding DNA: TGTGCCAGCAGCTTGAGGGACTTTGAAGAGACCCAGTACTTC.